This TCR beta chain originates from a study of chemoradiotherapy in HPV16-positive cancers. In the study overall: Candidate HPV-specific clones and shared TCR motifs came from two HPV16-positive patients. General observations from the study: In HPV16-positive patients, HPV-responsive T-cell expansion tracked better recurrence-free survival.

On this clone: Its antigen is unidentified.

Profiling relied on immunoSEQ multiplex PCR, and the TCRdb table lists in-frame clones only, not all of them. Of about 8,700 clones listed, around 72% are singletons. Germline V lookup: CDR1 LNHDA, CDR2 SQIVND (reference sequence). The CDR3 covers 15 residues. Trimming left V 3 bases short and J 4 bases short, with 13 bases between. Collection took place from a patient who underwent chemoradiotherapy. This receptor was obtained from a human donor with HPV-associated anogenital cancer. The chain has TRBV19 and TRBJ2-1; a weak D match, TRBD1 (5 bases). The CDR3 loop is CASSIPGRAYNEQFF. DNA for the CDR3: TGTGCCAGTAGTATTCCTGGCAGGGCTTACAATGAGCAGTTCTTC.